What follows are 18 T cell receptor beta chains derived from one specimen sequenced in a study of chemoradiotherapy in HPV16-positive cancers. The method was immunoSEQ multiplex PCR; TCRdb's version includes in-frame clones alone and lacks a portion of them. The sample yields about 20,000 clones, about 90% seen once. This specimen consisted of blood, obtained from a patient who underwent chemoradiotherapy. These receptors were taken from a human donor with HPV-associated anogenital cancer.

Regarding this clone: A junction end diverges from the germline sequence, so it may reflect a read error. Different DNA sequences within this sample yield the same CDR3. V and J are TRBV7-9 and TRBJ2-5; no firm D call. The CDR3 spans 14 residues. CDR1 is SEHNR and CDR2 is FQNEAQ in the germline V gene (reference sequence). For the CDR3, the DNA is TGTGCTAGCAGCGATCAGGAGTACCAAGAGACCCAGTACTTC. It translates to CASSDQEYQETQYF.

The genes are TRBV7-2 and TRBJ2-3; no firm D call. Trimming removed 0 bases from V and 3 bases from J, with 1 base in between. CDR1 is SGHTA and CDR2 is FQGNSA in the germline V gene. The CDR3 is made up of 12 amino acids. The CDR3 protein is CASSLATDTQYF. CDR3 sequence (DNA): TGTGCCAGCAGCTTAGCAACAGATACGCAGTATTTT.

The rearrangement uses TRBV9 and TRBJ2-5, with D tentatively TRBD1 (6 bases). Per germline, CDR1 SGDLS and CDR2 YYNGEE. This CDR3 is 17 amino acids long. V was cut by 0 bases and J by 1 base, with 16 bases left in between. Written as DNA, the CDR3 is TGTGCCAGCAGCGTAGATCCGCCAGGGGCCCGCCAAGAGACCCAGTACTTC. Translating it yields CASSVDPPGARQETQYF.

This chain links TRBV5-8 with TRBJ1-2; D is undetermined. Germline V CDR1 and CDR2: SGHTS, YDEGEE. The CDR3 length is 12 residues. Deletions cut 3 bases from V and 7 bases from J, with 10 bases between. CDR3 in amino acids: CASSSNGPGYTF. In DNA, the CDR3 is TGTGCCAGCAGCTCGAACGGTCCTGGCTACACCTTC.

The chain uses TRBV6-1 and TRBJ1-6; TRBD1 agrees at 9 bases. V shed 2 bases and J 3 bases; nucleotides not matched to a gene: 11. Germline-derived CDR1 and CDR2 are MNHNS and SASEGT. The CDR3 totals 19 residues. This CDR3 reads CASSEHYRGRNNYNSPLHF. In nucleotides, the CDR3 is TGTGCCAGCAGTGAACATTACAGGGGGCGAAATAACTATAATTCACCCCTCCACTTT.

The chain recombines TRBV5-1 with TRBJ1-4; D is unclear. The CDR3 spans 13 residues. The germline V gene has CDR1 SGHRS and CDR2 YFSETQ. V lost 4 bases and J lost 7, with 11 bases in between. CDR3 sequence reads: CASSQDMGEKLFF. CDR3 DNA sequence: TGCGCCAGCAGCCAGGATATGGGTGAAAAACTGTTTTTT.

The chain is built from TRBV2 and TRBJ1-5, with 7 bases fitting TRBD1. V gave up 6 bases and J gave up 4 bases; unmatched junction bases: 9. The CDR3 runs to 15 residues. Germline-derived CDR1 and CDR2 are SNHLY and FYNNEI. Written as DNA, the CDR3 is TGTGCCAGCAGCTGGTCGGGACAGAGTAATCAGCCCCAGCATTTT. Translating gives CASSWSGQSNQPQHF. The whole variable domain, remainder taken from reference TRBV2 and TRBJ1-5, is EPEVTQTPSHQVTQMGQEVILRCVPISNHLYFYWYRQILGQKVEFLVSFYNNEISEKSEIFDDQFSVERPDGSNFTLKIRSTKLEDSAMYFCASSWSGQSNQPQHFGDGTRLSIL.

The chain links TRBV7-2 to TRBJ1-6; no clear D gene. The V gene lost 5 bases and the J gene lost 7 bases, with 12 bases spanning the gap. The V gene's germline CDR1 is SGHTA and CDR2 FQGNSA. The CDR3 consists of 14 residues. CDR3 nucleotides: TGTGCCAGCAGCATAGGCCCCCAGAATTCACCCCTCCACTTT. It encodes CASSIGPQNSPLHF.

The chain has TRBV6-5 and TRBJ2-6; the D gene is possibly TRBD1 (5 bases). Germline CDR1 MNHEY, CDR2 SVGAGI. V was trimmed by 8 bases and J by 2 bases, leaving 7 bases between them. This CDR3 is built from 13 residues. DNA of the CDR3: TGTGCCAGCTTCAGGGCTGGGGCCAACGTCCTGACTTTC. Amino acid sequence: CASFRAGANVLTF.

This sequence joins TRBV5-6 and TRBJ2-7; no clear D gene. Trimming left V 3 bases short and J 4 bases short, with 14 bases between. The germline V gene has CDR1 SGHDT and CDR2 YYEEEE. The CDR3 is 14 amino acids. The DNA for the CDR3 is TGTGCCAGCAGCTATTATCCGAGCGCGTACGAGCAGTACGTC. Its translation is CASSYYPSAYEQYV.

This clone was recorded once. DNA of the CDR3: TGCGCCAGCAGCCCCTCTGGGGACTCTGGAAACACCATATATTTT. Translating it yields CASSPSGDSGNTIYF. The V gene is TRBV5-1, the J gene TRBJ1-3, with D uncertain. Trimming stripped 4 bases from V and 0 bases from J, with 11 bases between. CDR1 and CDR2 from the germline V gene are SGHRS and YFSETQ. The CDR3 length is 15 residues.

This clone showed up just once. The chain links TRBV30 to TRBJ1-5; D remains ambiguous. Germline-derived CDR1 and CDR2 are GTSNPN and SVGIG (reference sequence). The CDR3 consists of 16 residues. Trimming left V 2 bases short and J 3 bases short, with 17 bases between. The CDR3 DNA follows: TGTGCCTGGAGTTCTGGTGTCCGGGCTTCCAATCAGCCCCAGCATTTT. This encodes CAWSSGVRASNQPQHF.

In this sample, this clone turned up a few times. CDR3 protein: CSVDPVANEQFF. The CDR3 DNA reads as TGCAGCGTTGATCCAGTGGCCAATGAGCAGTTCTTC. The V call is TRBV29-1, the J call TRBJ2-1; D unresolved. This CDR3 has 12 amino acids. The germline CDR1 and CDR2 sequences are SQVTM and ANQGSEA. Trimming removed 3 bases at V and 6 bases at J, with 9 bases between.

The rearrangement links TRBV10-3 to TRBJ1-1; D might be TRBD1 (5 bases). The length of the CDR3 is 14 residues. Trimming removed 8 bases at V and 7 bases at J, with 20 bases between. The germline V gene has CDR1 ENHRY and CDR2 SYGVKD. In nucleotides, the CDR3 is TGTGCCATCCGGTCGCGGGGAGAACAGGATGAAGCTTTCTTT. It yields the protein CAIRSRGEQDEAFF.

This chain joins TRBV2 and TRBJ2-7; D is undetermined. The germline V gene has CDR1 SNHLY and CDR2 FYNNEI. The CDR3 contains 13 residues. Between the trimmed V and J ends, which lost 5 bases and 0 bases, there was a span of 8 bases. CDR3 nucleotides: TGTGCCAGCAGTACGGACGGCTCCTACGAGCAGTACGTC. As protein: CASSTDGSYEQYV.

The chain has TRBV7-9 and TRBJ2-6, with 9 bases matching TRBD1. The germline V gene has CDR1 SEHNR and CDR2 FQNEAQ (reference sequence). V shed 5 bases and J 2 bases; nucleotides not matched to a gene: 10. The CDR3 extends over 18 amino acids. Here the CDR3 reads CASSPSPGTGTGANVLTF. The CDR3 region has the DNA TGTGCCAGCAGCCCGAGTCCCGGGACAGGGACTGGGGCCAACGTCCTGACTTTC.

The chain recombines TRBV6-1 with TRBJ1-5; D uncertain. Looked up from germline, CDR1 is MNHNS and CDR2 is SASEGT. The length of the CDR3 is 13 residues. The V end was cut by 4 bases, the J end by 5 bases, with 9 bases between. The CDR3 reads CASSGKSDQPQHF. CDR3 coding DNA: TGTGCCAGCAGTGGAAAGAGTGATCAGCCCCAGCATTTT.

This chain uses TRBV14 with TRBJ1-1, with TRBD1 as a possible D gene (6 bases). The CDR3 extends over 17 amino acids. CDR1 is SGHDN, CDR2 FVKESK, per germline. Trimming took off 2 bases at V and 2 bases at J, with 18 bases between the two ends. The CDR3, as DNA: TGTGCCAGCAGCCAATCTCGCCCAGGGGTTATCAACACTGAAGCTTTCTTT. This translates into CASSQSRPGVINTEAFF.